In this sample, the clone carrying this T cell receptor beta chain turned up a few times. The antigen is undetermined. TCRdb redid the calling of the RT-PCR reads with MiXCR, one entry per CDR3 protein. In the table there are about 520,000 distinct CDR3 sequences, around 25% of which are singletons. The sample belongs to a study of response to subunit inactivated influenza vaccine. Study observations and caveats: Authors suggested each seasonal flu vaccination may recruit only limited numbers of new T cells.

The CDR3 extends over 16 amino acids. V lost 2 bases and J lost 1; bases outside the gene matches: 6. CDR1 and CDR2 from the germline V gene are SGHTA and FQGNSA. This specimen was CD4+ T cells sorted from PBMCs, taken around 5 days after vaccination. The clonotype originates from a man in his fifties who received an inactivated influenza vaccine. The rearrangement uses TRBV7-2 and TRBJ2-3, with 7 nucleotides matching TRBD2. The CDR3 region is CASSLTAAGGTDTQYF. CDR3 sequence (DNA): TGTGCCAGCAGCTTAACTGCCGCGGGAGGCACAGATACGCAGTATTTT.